This T cell receptor (beta chain) came from a study of T cells in localized non-small cell lung cancer. Study results and limitations: Since sequencing was restricted to only one region of the tumor, intratumor heterogeneity remains a possibility. The greatest T cell clonality was found in uninvolved adjacent lung (higher than in tumor). Increased T cell density in blood showed an association with longer overall survival. Median detection of top 100 tumor clones in adjacent lung was roughly 61 clones.

Method: immunoSEQ multiplex PCR; TCRdb's copy keeps in-frame clones and lacks some. The sample lists around 78,000 clones, over 75% occurring once. CDR3 size: 21 residues. The trim removed 5 bases at V and 4 bases at J, leaving 23 bases unmatched. CDR1 MDHEN and CDR2 SYDVKM come from the germline V gene. With respect to this clone: The antigen remains undetermined.

The genes are TRBV28 and TRBJ2-2, with 9 bases identical to TRBD2. The source of this sequence is a female donor at least 60 years old with stage I lung adenocarcinoma. The sample consisted of peripheral blood, taken before any cancer treatment. The CDR3 loop is CASSRDPPGLAVTRGTGELFF. The CDR3 DNA is TGTGCCAGCAGTCGGGACCCACCGGGACTAGCTGTTACGCGGGGCACCGGGGAGCTGTTTTTT. The variable domain in full, completed from reference TRBV28 and TRBJ2-2, reads DVKVTQSSRYLVKRTGEKVFLECVQDMDHENMFWYRQDPGLGLRLIYFSYDVKMKEKGDIPEGYSVSREKKERFSLILESASTNQTSMYLCASSRDPPGLAVTRGTGELFFGEGSRLTVL.